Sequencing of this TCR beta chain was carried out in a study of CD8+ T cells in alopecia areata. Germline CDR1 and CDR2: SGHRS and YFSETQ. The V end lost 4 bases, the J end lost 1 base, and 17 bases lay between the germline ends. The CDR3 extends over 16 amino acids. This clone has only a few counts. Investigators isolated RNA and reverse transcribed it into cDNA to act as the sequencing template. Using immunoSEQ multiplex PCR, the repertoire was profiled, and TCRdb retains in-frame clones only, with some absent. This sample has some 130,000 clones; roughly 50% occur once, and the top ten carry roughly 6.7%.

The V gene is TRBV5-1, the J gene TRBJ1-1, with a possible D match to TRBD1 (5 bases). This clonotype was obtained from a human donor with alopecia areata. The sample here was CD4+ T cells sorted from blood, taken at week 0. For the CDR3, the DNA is TGCGCCAGCAGCGAAACCAGGGCTCGGCGGAACACTGAAGCTTTCTTT. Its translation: CASSETRARRNTEAFF.